Listed here are 9 T cell receptor beta chains from one sample, sequenced in a study of blood T cell repertoires in COVID-19. Repertoires were generated with immunoSEQ multiplex PCR, while TCRdb's copy carries only in-frame clones and drops some. The table records around 140,000 clones, 75% to 90% of them present only once. Sequenced input: peripheral blood. All receptors come from a man aged 45-65 years with active or convalescent COVID-19.

The J gene is TRBJ1-6, the V gene TRBV21-1; the table's D call, TRBD1, has no DNA check behind it. TRBV21-1 is listed as a pseudogene. The length of the CDR3 is 18 residues. DNA for the CDR3: TGTGCCAGCAGCAGTCCTTGGGACAGCGGCTCCTATAATTCACCCCTCCACTTT. Amino acid sequence: CASSSPWDSGSYNSPLHF.

The chain carries TRBV6-6 and TRBJ2-7; 9 nucleotides align to TRBD1. After removal of 2 bases from V and 0 bases from J, the junction contained 5 bases not matched to a gene. The CDR3 is made up of 16 amino acids. Germline-derived CDR1 and CDR2 are MNHNY and SVGAGI (reference sequence). The CDR3: CASSYPGTGLSYEQYF. Written as DNA, the CDR3 is TGTGCCAGCAGTTACCCTGGGACAGGGCTCTCCTACGAGCAGTACTTC.

About this clone: This specimen includes other DNA sequences encoding the same CDR3. CDR3 sequence (DNA): TGTGCCAGCACCCGGGGGATGAACACTGAAGCTTTCTTT. Translation: CASTRGMNTEAFF. The chain uses TRBV6-5 and TRBJ1-1; weak D call: TRBD1 (5 bases). The germline V gene encodes CDR1 MNHEY and CDR2 SVGAGI. V lost 7 bases, J lost 0 bases, and 9 bases lay in between. The CDR3 covers 13 residues.

A word on this clone: Within the sample, other DNA sequences also encode this same CDR3. V and J are TRBV18 and TRBJ1-1, with a tentative D call TRBD1 (5 bases). V was clipped by 3 bases and J by 5 bases, with 10 bases between them. Germline V gene sequence: CDR1 KGHSH, CDR2 LQKENI. The CDR3 is 13 amino acids. This chain's CDR3 is CASSPSGGTEAFF. The CDR3 nucleotides read TGTGCCAGCTCACCCAGCGGGGGAACTGAAGCTTTCTTT.

The rearrangement links TRBV7-6 to TRBJ2-7; 13 positions match TRBD2. Germline V gene sequence: CDR1 SGHVS, CDR2 FNYEAQ. The trim removed 4 bases at V and 6 bases at J, leaving 9 bases unmatched. The CDR3 is 16 residues long. The DNA for the CDR3 is TGTGCCAGCAGCTCCATCGGGACTAGCGGGGACCCCGAGCAGTACTTC. Translation: CASSSIGTSGDPEQYF.

The chain couples TRBV6-6 to TRBJ1-2; 9 bases agree with TRBD1. The CDR3 consists of 15 residues. CDR1 is MNHNY and CDR2 is SVGAGI in the germline V gene (reference sequence). V lost 5 bases to trimming and J lost 8 bases; unmatched junction nucleotides: 12. The CDR3 sequence is CASSDHRGRPEGYTF. CDR3 DNA sequence: TGTGCCAGCAGTGACCACAGGGGGCGCCCGGAGGGCTACACCTTC.

The chain joins TRBV29-1 to TRBJ2-1; TRBD1 might be the D (5 bases). The V gene lost 5 bases and the J gene lost 6 bases, with 11 bases spanning the gap. Germline V gives CDR1 SQVTM, CDR2 ANQGSEA. The CDR3 extends over 12 amino acids. For the CDR3, the DNA is TGCAGCGTTAAAAGGGGCGGCAATGAGCAGTTCTTC. Translated: CSVKRGGNEQFF.

The chain employs TRBV29-1 and TRBJ2-7; D not resolved. V lost 0 bases and J lost 4, with 4 bases in between. CDR3 size: 11 residues. CDR1 is SQVTM, CDR2 ANQGSEA, per germline. CDR3 protein: CSVEDLYEQYF. In DNA form, the CDR3 reads TGCAGCGTTGAAGATCTTTACGAGCAGTACTTC.

The chain uses TRBV3-1 (or the pseudogene TRBV3-2) and TRBJ1-2; D is ambiguous. The CDR3 consists of 17 residues. V gave up 2 bases and J gave up 5 bases, with 21 bases separating them. CDR1 is LGHDT and CDR2 is YNNKEL in the germline V gene (reference sequence). For the CDR3, the DNA is TGTGCCAGCAGCCAACGACTGAGCAACTACGTTTTTTATGGCTACACCTTC. This sequence encodes CASSQRLSNYVFYGYTF.